This is a list of T cell receptor beta chains from one sample in a study of blood T cells in healthy people across ages. TCRdb processed the 5' RACE reads anew with MiXCR; each CDR3 protein has one entry. Among over 1,500,000 distinct CDR3 sequences, roughly 49% were seen once, and the ten largest hold more than 2%. Sample: blood. Receptors originate from a woman in her thirties or forties in good health. CDR3s include the opening cysteine and the closing phenylalanine or tryptophan. D genes are given only for firm matches. Part of the rows lack a size; the others show once, few, many or a class for expanded clones.

clone_size: few
d_call: .
j_call: TRBJ2-1
v_call: TRBV7-3
cdr3_aa: CASSVRAWGYNEQFF
cdr3_nt: TGTGCCAGCAGCGTCCGGGCTTGGGGGTACAATGAGCAGTTCTTC

clone_size: .
d_call: .
j_call: TRBJ2-1
v_call: TRBV7-2
cdr3_aa: CASSSNRGKGNEQFF
cdr3_nt: TGTGCCAGCAGCTCTAACCGGGGGAAGGGCAATGAGCAGTTCTTC

clone_size: few
d_call: .
j_call: TRBJ2-3
v_call: TRBV9
cdr3_aa: CASSVGGGASTDTQYF
cdr3_nt: TGTGCCAGCAGCGTAGGTGGGGGGGCCAGCACAGATACGCAGTATTTT

clone_size: few
d_call: .
j_call: TRBJ2-4
v_call: TRBV7-2
cdr3_aa: CASSLSAGAGQPAKNIQYF
cdr3_nt: TGTGCCAGCAGCTTAAGTGCCGGGGCAGGTCAACCAGCCAAAAACATTCAGTACTTC

clone_size: few
d_call: TRBD1
j_call: TRBJ2-7
v_call: TRBV7-9
cdr3_aa: CASRDRGFSSYEQYF
cdr3_nt: TGTGCCAGCAGAGACAGGGGGTTTAGCTCCTACGAGCAGTACTTC

clone_size: .
d_call: TRBD2
j_call: TRBJ2-1
v_call: TRBV20-1
cdr3_aa: CSARGRAGNEQFF
cdr3_nt: TGCAGTGCCCGAGGGAGGGCCGGGAATGAGCAGTTCTTC

clone_size: .
d_call: .
j_call: TRBJ2-6
v_call: TRBV7-2
cdr3_aa: CASIIGTGSGANVLTF
cdr3_nt: TGTGCCAGCATAATTGGGACGGGTTCTGGGGCCAACGTCCTGACTTTC

clone_size: .
d_call: .
j_call: TRBJ1-6
v_call: TRBV5-1
cdr3_aa: CASSWVAGSNSPLHF
cdr3_nt: TGCGCCAGCAGCTGGGTAGCAGGGTCTAATTCACCCCTCCACTTT

clone_size: .
d_call: TRBD1
j_call: TRBJ2-6
v_call: TRBV7-3
cdr3_aa: CASSLTGQGASGANVLTF
cdr3_nt: TGTGCCAGCAGCTTAACGGGACAGGGGGCATCTGGGGCCAACGTCCTGACTTTC

clone_size: once
d_call: .
j_call: TRBJ1-2
v_call: TRBV12-3/TRBV12-4
cdr3_aa: CAGRGGKTGYGYTF
cdr3_nt: TGTGCCGGCAGAGGCGGGAAGACAGGCTATGGCTACACCTTC

clone_size: .
d_call: .
j_call: TRBJ2-3
v_call: TRBV12-3/TRBV12-4
cdr3_aa: CASSLTSQGTQYF
cdr3_nt: TGTGCCAGCAGTTTAACATCACAGGGAACGCAGTATTTT

clone_size: .
d_call: .
j_call: TRBJ2-3
v_call: TRBV12-3/TRBV12-4
cdr3_aa: CASNRQNTDTQYF
cdr3_nt: TGTGCCAGCAATCGACAGAACACAGATACGCAGTATTTT

clone_size: .
d_call: TRBD1
j_call: TRBJ1-4
v_call: TRBV7-2
cdr3_aa: CASSLDRGRLFF
cdr3_nt: TGTGCCAGCAGCTTAGACAGGGGAAGGCTGTTTTTT

clone_size: .
d_call: TRBD1
j_call: TRBJ2-7
v_call: TRBV20-1
cdr3_aa: CSAREQGQEIQYF
cdr3_nt: TGCAGTGCTCGGGAACAGGGGCAAGAGATCCAGTACTTC

clone_size: .
d_call: .
j_call: TRBJ1-5
v_call: TRBV7-2
cdr3_aa: CASSLYPQGSNQPQHF
cdr3_nt: TGTGCCAGCAGCTTATACCCCCAGGGTAGCAATCAGCCCCAGCATTTT

clone_size: .
d_call: .
j_call: TRBJ1-2
v_call: TRBV24-1
cdr3_aa: CATSDSSKEGNYGYTF
cdr3_nt: TGTGCCACCAGTGATTCATCCAAGGAAGGAAACTATGGCTACACCTTC

clone_size: .
d_call: TRBD2
j_call: TRBJ2-3
v_call: TRBV7-8
cdr3_aa: CASSLLGRGGRTDTQYF
cdr3_nt: TGTGCCAGCAGCTTATTGGGCCGGGGGGGGAGAACAGATACGCAGTATTTT

clone_size: few
d_call: .
j_call: TRBJ2-5
v_call: TRBV2
cdr3_aa: CASRPAFYQETQYF
cdr3_nt: TGTGCCAGCAGACCCGCTTTTTACCAAGAGACCCAGTACTTC

clone_size: .
d_call: .
j_call: TRBJ1-5
v_call: TRBV28
cdr3_aa: CASRPGGQPQHF
cdr3_nt: TGTGCCAGCAGGCCCGGGGGACAGCCCCAGCATTTT

clone_size: few
d_call: TRBD1
j_call: TRBJ2-7
v_call: TRBV2
cdr3_aa: CASRIVQGGLEQYF
cdr3_nt: TGTGCCAGCAGAATCGTACAGGGGGGCCTCGAGCAGTACTTC

clone_size: .
d_call: .
j_call: TRBJ2-5
v_call: TRBV9
cdr3_aa: CASSVGEIQETQYF
cdr3_nt: TGTGCCAGCAGCGTTGGAGAAATTCAAGAGACCCAGTACTTC

clone_size: .
d_call: .
j_call: TRBJ2-3
v_call: TRBV11-2
cdr3_aa: CASSPKWGTDTQYF
cdr3_nt: TGTGCCAGCAGCCCCAAGTGGGGCACAGATACGCAGTATTTT

clone_size: few
d_call: TRBD2
j_call: TRBJ2-3
v_call: TRBV7-2
cdr3_aa: CASSSSSRRGGDTQYF
cdr3_nt: TGTGCCAGCAGCTCGTCCAGTAGGCGGGGGGGAGATACGCAGTATTTT

clone_size: many
d_call: .
j_call: TRBJ2-5
v_call: TRBV12-3/TRBV12-4
cdr3_aa: CASSLESQETQYF
cdr3_nt: TGTGCCAGCAGTTTAGAGAGCCAAGAGACCCAGTACTTC

clone_size: few
d_call: .
j_call: TRBJ2-3
v_call: TRBV24-1
cdr3_aa: CATSGSRIKFTDTQYF
cdr3_nt: TGTGCCACCAGTGGTAGCCGAATTAAATTCACAGATACGCAGTATTTT

clone_size: .
d_call: .
j_call: TRBJ1-5
v_call: TRBV6-2/TRBV6-3
cdr3_aa: CASSFRLLEVQPQHF
cdr3_nt: TGTGCCAGCAGTTTTCGCCTTCTTGAAGTCCAGCCCCAGCATTTT

clone_size: few
d_call: .
j_call: TRBJ2-1
v_call: TRBV20-1
cdr3_aa: CSARDPHYNEQFF
cdr3_nt: TGCAGTGCTAGAGATCCTCATTACAATGAGCAGTTCTTC

clone_size: .
d_call: .
j_call: TRBJ2-3
v_call: TRBV27
cdr3_aa: CASSSRRGGEGTQYF
cdr3_nt: TGTGCCAGCAGCTCCCGCAGAGGGGGAGAGGGTACGCAGTATTTT

clone_size: .
d_call: .
j_call: TRBJ1-5
v_call: TRBV5-6
cdr3_aa: CASSVGGSTSQHF
cdr3_nt: TGTGCCAGCAGCGTTGGGGGGTCCACCTCCCAGCATTTT

clone_size: .
d_call: .
j_call: TRBJ2-7
v_call: TRBV15
cdr3_aa: CATSRDFGGVNEQYF
cdr3_nt: TGTGCCACCAGCAGAGATTTTGGAGGGGTCAACGAGCAGTACTTC

clone_size: .
d_call: TRBD2
j_call: TRBJ2-3
v_call: TRBV12-5
cdr3_aa: CASGLARLAGVGFTDTQYF
cdr3_nt: TGTGCTAGTGGTTTGGCTCGCCTGGCGGGGGTAGGCTTCACAGATACGCAGTATTTT